Included here is one T cell receptor (beta chain) sequence, with context. Its antigen is undetermined. Germline V gene sequence: CDR1 SGHTA, CDR2 FQGNSA. The CDR3 sequence is 16 residues long. The V end was cut by 1 base, the J end by 3 bases, with 13 bases between. The entry originates in a study of cytomegalovirus exposure and HLA in healthy donors. With 60 Vbeta and 13 Jbeta primers, the PCR was carried out. Repertoires were generated with immunoSEQ multiplex PCR, while TCRdb's copy carries only in-frame clones and drops some. The sample yields around 100,000 clones, 65% to 85% seen once. Study results and caveats: Testing in vitro showed a few CMV-associated chains specific for CMV antigens. Data from an earlier analysis indicated that most TCR beta V segments were productive either about 87% or about 30% of the time. Later analysis showed most CMV-associated TCR beta chains appearing HLA-restricted.

The clonotype was recovered from a woman in her 30s in good health and CMV-seropositive. The sequenced sample consisted of PBMCs. The rearrangement links TRBV7-2 to TRBJ1-3; maybe TRBD1 (5 bases). CDR3 DNA sequence: TGTGCCAGCAGCTTAGTGGGGACGGGGGTTGGAAACACCATATATTTT. Protein sequence: CASSLVGTGVGNTIYF.